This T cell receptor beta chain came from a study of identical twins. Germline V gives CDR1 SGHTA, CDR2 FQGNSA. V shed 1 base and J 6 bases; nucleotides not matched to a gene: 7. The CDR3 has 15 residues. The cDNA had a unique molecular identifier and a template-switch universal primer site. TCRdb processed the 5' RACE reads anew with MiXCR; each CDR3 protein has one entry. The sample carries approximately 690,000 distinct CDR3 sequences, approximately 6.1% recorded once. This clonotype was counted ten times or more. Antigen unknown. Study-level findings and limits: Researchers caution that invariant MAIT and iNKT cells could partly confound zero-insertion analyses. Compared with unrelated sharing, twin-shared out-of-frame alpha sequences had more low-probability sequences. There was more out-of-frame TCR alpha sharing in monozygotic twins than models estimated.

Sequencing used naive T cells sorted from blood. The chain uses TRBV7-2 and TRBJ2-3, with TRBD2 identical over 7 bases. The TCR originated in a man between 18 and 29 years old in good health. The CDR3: CASSLVVGAGDTQYF. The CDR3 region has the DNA TGTGCCAGCAGCTTAGTAGTGGGAGCGGGGGATACGCAGTATTTT.